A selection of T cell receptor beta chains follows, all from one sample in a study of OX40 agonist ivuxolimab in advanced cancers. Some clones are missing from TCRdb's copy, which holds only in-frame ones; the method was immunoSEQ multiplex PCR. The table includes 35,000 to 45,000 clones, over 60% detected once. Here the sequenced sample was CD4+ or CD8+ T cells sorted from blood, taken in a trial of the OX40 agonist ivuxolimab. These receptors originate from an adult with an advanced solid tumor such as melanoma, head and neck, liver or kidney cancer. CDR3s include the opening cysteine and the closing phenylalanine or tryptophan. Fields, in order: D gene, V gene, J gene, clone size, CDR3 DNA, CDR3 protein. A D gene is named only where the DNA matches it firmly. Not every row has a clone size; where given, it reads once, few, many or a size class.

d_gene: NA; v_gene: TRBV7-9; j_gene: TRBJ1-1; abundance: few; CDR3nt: TGTGCCAGCAGCTTAGGGGGTGGGGCTTTCTTT; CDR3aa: CASSLGGGAFF
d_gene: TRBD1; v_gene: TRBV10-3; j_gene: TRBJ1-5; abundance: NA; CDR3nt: TGTGCCACCCGAGAGGACAGGGAGCAGCCCCAGCATTTT; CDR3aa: CATREDREQPQHF
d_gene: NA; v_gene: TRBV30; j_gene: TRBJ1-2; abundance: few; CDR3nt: TGTGCCTGGAGTGTTCAGGGGACGGGCTACACCTTC; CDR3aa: CAWSVQGTGYTF
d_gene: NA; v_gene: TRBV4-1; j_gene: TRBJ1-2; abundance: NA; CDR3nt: TGCGCCAGCAGCCAAGAAGCAGGAAAGTATGGCTACACCTTC; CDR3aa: CASSQEAGKYGYTF
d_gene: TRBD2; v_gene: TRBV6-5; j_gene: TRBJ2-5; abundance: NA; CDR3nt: TGTGCCAGCAGTTACTCGACTAGCGGGGGGGCCCCCGAGTACTTC; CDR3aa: CASSYSTSGGAPEYF
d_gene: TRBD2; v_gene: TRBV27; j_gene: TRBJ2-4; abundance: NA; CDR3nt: TGTGCCAGCAGTTTATTTGGGGGGGGAGGCAGCAAAAACATTCAGTACTTC; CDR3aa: CASSLFGGGGSKNIQYF
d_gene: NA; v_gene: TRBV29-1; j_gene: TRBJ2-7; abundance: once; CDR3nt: TGCAGCGTTGTTAGCAGCTCCTACGAGCAGTACTTC; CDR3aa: CSVVSSSYEQYF
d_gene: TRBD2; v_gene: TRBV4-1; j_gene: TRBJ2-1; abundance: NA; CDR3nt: TGCGCCAGCAGCCAACTGGGAGTAGCGGGGGGGGGCAATGAGCAGTTCTTC; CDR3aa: CASSQLGVAGGGNEQFF
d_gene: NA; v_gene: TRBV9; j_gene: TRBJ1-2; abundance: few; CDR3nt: TGTGCCAGCAGCCTCCTCAGGTTGGATGGCTACACCTTC; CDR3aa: CASSLLRLDGYTF
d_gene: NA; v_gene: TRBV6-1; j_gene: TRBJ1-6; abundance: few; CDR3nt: TGTGCCAGCACTAGTATAGGGGAATGGTCACCCCTCCACTTT; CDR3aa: CASTSIGEWSPLHF
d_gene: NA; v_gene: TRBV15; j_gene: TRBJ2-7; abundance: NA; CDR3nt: TGTGCCACCAGCAGGGTGTACGAGCAGTACTTC; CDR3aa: CATSRVYEQYF
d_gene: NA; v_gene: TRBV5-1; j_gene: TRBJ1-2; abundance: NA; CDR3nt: TGCGCCAGCAGCGCAAGCCAGGGCCCTAACTATGGCTACACCTTC; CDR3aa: CASSASQGPNYGYTF
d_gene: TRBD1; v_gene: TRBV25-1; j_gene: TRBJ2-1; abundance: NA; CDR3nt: TGTGCCAGCAGCTCGGGACAGGTGTCCGATGAGCAGTTCTTC; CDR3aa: CASSSGQVSDEQFF
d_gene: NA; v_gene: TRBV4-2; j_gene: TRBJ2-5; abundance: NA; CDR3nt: TGTGCCAGCAGCCAAGTCTTGGGGTACCTTCAAGAGACCCAGTACTTC; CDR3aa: CASSQVLGYLQETQYF
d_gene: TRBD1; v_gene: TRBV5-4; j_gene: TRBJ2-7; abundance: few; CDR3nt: TGTGCCAGCAGCTTGGGGGACAGGAGCGAGCAGTACTTC; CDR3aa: CASSLGDRSEQYF
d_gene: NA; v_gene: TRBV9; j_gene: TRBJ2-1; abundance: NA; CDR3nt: TGTGCCAGCAGAGGCAGGGACGATGAGCAGTTCTTC; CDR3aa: CASRGRDDEQFF
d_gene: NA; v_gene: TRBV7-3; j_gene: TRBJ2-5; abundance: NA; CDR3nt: TGTGCCAGCAGCTTACGCTATCAAGAGACCCAGTACTTC; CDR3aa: CASSLRYQETQYF
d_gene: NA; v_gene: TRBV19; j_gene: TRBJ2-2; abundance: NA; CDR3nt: TGTGCCAGTAGTATAGGCCCCAGCTACGGGCTGTTTTTT; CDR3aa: CASSIGPSYGLFF
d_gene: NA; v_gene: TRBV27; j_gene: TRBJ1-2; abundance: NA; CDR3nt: TGTGCCACTAGGCGGGATCACTATGGCTACACCTTC; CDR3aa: CATRRDHYGYTF
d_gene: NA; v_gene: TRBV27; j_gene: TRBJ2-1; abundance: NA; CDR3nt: TGTGCCAGCAGTTTAAGGGTACTGGACAGTTCCCCCCTACCCTACAATGAGCAGTTCTTC; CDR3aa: CASSLRVLDSSPLPYNEQFF
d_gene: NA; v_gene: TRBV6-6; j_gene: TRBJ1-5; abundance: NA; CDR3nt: TGTGCCAGCAGTTACGCAAATCAGCCCCAGCATTTT; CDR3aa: CASSYANQPQHF
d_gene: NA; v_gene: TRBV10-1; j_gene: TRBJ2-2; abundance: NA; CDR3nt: TGCGCCACTAACCAGGGATCCGGGGAGCTGTTTTTT; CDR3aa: CATNQGSGELFF
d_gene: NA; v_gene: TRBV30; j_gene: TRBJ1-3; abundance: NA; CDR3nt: TGTGCCTGGAGTGCCCGGTGGGAGACCTCGTACACCATATATTTT; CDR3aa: CAWSARWETSYTIYF
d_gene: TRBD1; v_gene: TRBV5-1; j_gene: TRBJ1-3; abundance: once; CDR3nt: TGCGCCAGCAGCTTGGTGCAGGGGGCCCTTGGAAACACCATATATTTT; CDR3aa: CASSLVQGALGNTIYF
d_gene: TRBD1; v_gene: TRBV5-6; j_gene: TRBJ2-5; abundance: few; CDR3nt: TGTGCCAGCAGCTTGGGATTGGGACAGCAAGAGACCCAGTACTTC; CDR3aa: CASSLGLGQQETQYF
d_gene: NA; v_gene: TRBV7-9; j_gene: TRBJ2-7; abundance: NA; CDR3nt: TGTGCCAGCAGCAACCGAGGAGGGGCGCAAGAGCAGTACTTC; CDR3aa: CASSNRGGAQEQYF
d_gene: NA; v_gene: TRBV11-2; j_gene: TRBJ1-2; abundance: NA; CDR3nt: TGTGCCAGCAGCTTAGGTTTAGGACTTGAGGGGTATGGCTACACCTTC; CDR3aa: CASSLGLGLEGYGYTF
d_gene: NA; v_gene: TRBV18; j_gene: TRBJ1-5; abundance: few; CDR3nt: TGTGCCAGCGCGGACGGCCACAATCAGCCCCAGCATTTT; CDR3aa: CASADGHNQPQHF
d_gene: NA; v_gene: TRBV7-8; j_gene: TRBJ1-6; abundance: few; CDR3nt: TGTGCCAGCAGCTTAGCCCCCGGAGGGAATTCACCCCTCCACTTT; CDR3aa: CASSLAPGGNSPLHF
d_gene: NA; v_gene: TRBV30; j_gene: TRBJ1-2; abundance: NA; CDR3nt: TGTGCCTGGACTTACCCGACAGTTTATTATGGCTACACCTTC; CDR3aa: CAWTYPTVYYGYTF
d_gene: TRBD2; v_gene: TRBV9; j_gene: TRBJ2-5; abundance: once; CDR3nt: TGTGCCAGCAGCTTAGACGGGAGGGCAGAGACCCAGTACTTC; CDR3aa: CASSLDGRAETQYF
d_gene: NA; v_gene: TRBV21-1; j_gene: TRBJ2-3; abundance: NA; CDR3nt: TGTGCCAGCAGCAAAGTGATCGGGAACAACAGGAGACGCCATACGCAGTATTTT; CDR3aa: CASSKVIGNNRRRHTQYF
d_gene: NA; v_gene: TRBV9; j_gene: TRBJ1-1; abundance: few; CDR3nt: TGTGCCAGCAGCGCGGCTCCGGGACGGGGGTTCACTGAAGCTTTCTTT; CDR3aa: CASSAAPGRGFTEAFF
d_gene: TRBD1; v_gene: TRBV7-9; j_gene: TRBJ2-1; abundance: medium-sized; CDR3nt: TGTGCCAGCAGCATTAGGGGGCGCCCCTACAATGAGCAGTTCTTC; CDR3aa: CASSIRGRPYNEQFF
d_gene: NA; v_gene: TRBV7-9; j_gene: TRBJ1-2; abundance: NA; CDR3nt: TGTGCCAGCAGCTTGAGTCCACAAAATAACTATGGCTACACCTTC; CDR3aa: CASSLSPQNNYGYTF
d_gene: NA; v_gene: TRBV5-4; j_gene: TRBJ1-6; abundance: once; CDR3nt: TGTGCTACCGGGGCTTGGAATTCACCCCTCCACTTT; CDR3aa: CATGAWNSPLHF
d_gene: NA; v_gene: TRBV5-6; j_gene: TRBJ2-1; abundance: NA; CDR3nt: TGTGCCAGCAGCTTGGCAGCCTACAAGAACAAAAGATACAATGAGCAGTTCTTC; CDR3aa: CASSLAAYKNKRYNEQFF
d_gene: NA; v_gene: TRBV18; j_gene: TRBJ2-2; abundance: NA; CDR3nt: TGTGCCAGCTCTAGCGCTGGGCAGTCTTCGAACACCGGGGAGCTGTTTTTT; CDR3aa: CASSSAGQSSNTGELFF
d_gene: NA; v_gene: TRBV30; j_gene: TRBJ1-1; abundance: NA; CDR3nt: TGTGCCTGGAGTGTGGAGTGGACTGAAGCTTTCTTT; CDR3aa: CAWSVEWTEAFF
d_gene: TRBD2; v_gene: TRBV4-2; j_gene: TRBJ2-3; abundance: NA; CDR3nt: TGTGCCAGCCAAAAAGCGGGGGGGCTTCGAGATACGCAGTATTTT; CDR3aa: CASQKAGGLRDTQYF
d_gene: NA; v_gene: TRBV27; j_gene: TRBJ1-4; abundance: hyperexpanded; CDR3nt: TGTGCCACCTCAGAAGAGGGTAATGAAAAACTGTTTTTT; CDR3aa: CATSEEGNEKLFF
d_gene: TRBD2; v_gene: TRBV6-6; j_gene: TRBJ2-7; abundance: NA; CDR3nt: TGTGCCAGCAGCCTAGCGGGGGCGACCTTGGAGCAGTACTTC; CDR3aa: CASSLAGATLEQYF
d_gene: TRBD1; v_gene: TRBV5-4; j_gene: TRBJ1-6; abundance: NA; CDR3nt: TGTGCCAGCAGCTCCGCCGGGACAGGGGGTTCACCCCTCCACTTT; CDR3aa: CASSSAGTGGSPLHF
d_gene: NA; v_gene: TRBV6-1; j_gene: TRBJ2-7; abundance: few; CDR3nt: TGTGCCAGCAGTCCGGGGGGGACAGGCTACGAGCAGTACTTC; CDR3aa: CASSPGGTGYEQYF
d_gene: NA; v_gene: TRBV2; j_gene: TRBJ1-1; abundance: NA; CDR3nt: TGTGCCAGCAGTAACAGGGTCTACAACACTGAAGCTTTCTTT; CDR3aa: CASSNRVYNTEAFF
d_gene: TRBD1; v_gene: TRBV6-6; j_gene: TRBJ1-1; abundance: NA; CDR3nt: TGTGCCAGCAGTAGACAGGGGGATATCTCGAACACTGAAGCTTTCTTT; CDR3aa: CASSRQGDISNTEAFF
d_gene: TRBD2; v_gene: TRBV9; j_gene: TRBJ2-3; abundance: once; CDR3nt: TGTGCCAGCAGCGTTAGCGGGGGGCTAGACACAGATACGCAGTATTTT; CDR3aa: CASSVSGGLDTDTQYF
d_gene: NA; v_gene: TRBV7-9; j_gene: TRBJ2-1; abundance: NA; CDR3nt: TGTGCCAGCAGCTTAGTGGGACCCATCTCCTACAATGAGCAGTTCTTC; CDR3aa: CASSLVGPISYNEQFF
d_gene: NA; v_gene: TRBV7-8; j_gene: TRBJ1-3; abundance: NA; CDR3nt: TGTGCCAGCAGCCCATATGCCGGGACTGCTGGAAACACCATATATTTT; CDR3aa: CASSPYAGTAGNTIYF
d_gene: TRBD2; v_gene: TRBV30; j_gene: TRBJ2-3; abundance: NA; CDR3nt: TGTGCCTGGAGCGGGGGGACAGATACGCAGTATTTT; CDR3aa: CAWSGGTDTQYF
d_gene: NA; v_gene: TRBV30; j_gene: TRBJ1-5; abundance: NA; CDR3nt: TGTGCCTGGAGTGTGGGAGACAGTAGGCTGCCCCAGCATTTT; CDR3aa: CAWSVGDSRLPQHF
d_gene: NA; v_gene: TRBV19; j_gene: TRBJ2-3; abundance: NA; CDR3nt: TGTGCCAGTAGTATAGGCGGGGCTGGAGATACGCAGTATTTT; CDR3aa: CASSIGGAGDTQYF
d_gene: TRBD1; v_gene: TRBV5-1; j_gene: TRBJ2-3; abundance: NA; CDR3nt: TGCGCCAGCAGCCCGGGGGACAGGGCGGCAGATACGCAGTATTTT; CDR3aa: CASSPGDRAADTQYF
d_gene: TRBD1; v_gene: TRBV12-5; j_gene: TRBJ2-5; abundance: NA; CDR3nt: TGTGCTAGTGGTTGGGGGACAGGGGGAGAGACCCAGTACTTC; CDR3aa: CASGWGTGGETQYF